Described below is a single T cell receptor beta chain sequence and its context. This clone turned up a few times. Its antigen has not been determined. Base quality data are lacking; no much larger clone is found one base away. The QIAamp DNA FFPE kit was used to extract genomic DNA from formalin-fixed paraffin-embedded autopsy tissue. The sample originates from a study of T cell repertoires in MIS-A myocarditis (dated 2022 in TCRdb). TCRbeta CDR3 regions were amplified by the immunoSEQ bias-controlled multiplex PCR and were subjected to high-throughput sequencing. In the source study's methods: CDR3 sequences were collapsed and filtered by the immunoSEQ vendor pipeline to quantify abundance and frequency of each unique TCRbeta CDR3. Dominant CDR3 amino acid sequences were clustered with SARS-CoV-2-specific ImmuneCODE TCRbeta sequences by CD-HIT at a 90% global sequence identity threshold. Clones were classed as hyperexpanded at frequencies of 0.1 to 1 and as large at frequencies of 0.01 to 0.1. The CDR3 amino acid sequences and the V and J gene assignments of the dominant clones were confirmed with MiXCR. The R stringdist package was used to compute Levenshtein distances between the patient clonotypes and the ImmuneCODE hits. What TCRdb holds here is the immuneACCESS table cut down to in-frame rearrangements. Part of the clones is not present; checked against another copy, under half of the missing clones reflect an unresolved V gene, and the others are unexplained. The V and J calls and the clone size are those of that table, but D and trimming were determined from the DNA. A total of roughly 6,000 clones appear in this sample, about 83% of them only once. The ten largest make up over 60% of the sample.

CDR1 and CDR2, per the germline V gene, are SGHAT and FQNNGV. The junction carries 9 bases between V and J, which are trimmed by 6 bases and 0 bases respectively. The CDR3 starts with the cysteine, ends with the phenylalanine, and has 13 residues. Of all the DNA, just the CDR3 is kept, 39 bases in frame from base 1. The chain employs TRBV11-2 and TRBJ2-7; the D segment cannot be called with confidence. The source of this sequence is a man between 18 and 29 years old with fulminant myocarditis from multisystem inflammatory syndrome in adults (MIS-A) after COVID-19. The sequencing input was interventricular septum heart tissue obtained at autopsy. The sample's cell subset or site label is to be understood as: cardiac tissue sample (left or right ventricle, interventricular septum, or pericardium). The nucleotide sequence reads TGTGCCAGCAGGTCGGCGAGCTCCTACGAGCAGTACTTC. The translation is CASRSASSYEQYF.